Listed below are T cell receptor beta chains from one sample, sequenced in a study of blood T cell repertoires in COVID-19. The repertoire was sequenced with immunoSEQ multiplex PCR; TCRdb's copy has only in-frame clones and lacks some. The sample holds 150,000 to 200,000 clones, roughly 85% seen once. Input material: PBMCs or T cells enriched from blood (not recorded which). These receptors all come from a woman in her late teens or twenties who had recovered from COVID-19. CDR3s include the opening cysteine and the closing phenylalanine or tryptophan. The D gene is left open where the match is weak. Size tells how often a clone was seen (once, few, many) or the class of an expanded clone, and some rows leave it out.

TRBV5-1	TRBD1	NA	TRBJ2-5	TGCGCCAGCAGCCTTGGGGGACAGTCTCAAGAGACCCAGTACTTC	CASSLGGQSQETQYF
TRBV5-1	TRBD1	NA	TRBJ1-2	TGCGCCAGCAGCTTTAGCTGGGACAGGGGCCATGGCTACACCTTC	CASSFSWDRGHGYTF
TRBV27	NA	NA	TRBJ2-7	TGTGCCAGCAGTTTTGCGGGACAGTATTCCTACGAGCAGTACTTC	CASSFAGQYSYEQYF
TRBV27	NA	NA	TRBJ2-7	TGTGCCAGCAGTTCAACGGGAGCGGCGGGCGAGCAGTACTTC	CASSSTGAAGEQYF
TRBV27	NA	NA	TRBJ2-7	TGTGCCAGCAGTGCCACTTGGACAGACTACGAGCAGTACTTC	CASSATWTDYEQYF
TRBV30	NA	NA	TRBJ1-1	TGTGCCTGGAGTGTACAGGGATTAGAAGCTTTCTTT	CAWSVQGLEAFF
TRBV6-2/TRBV6-3	TRBD1	NA	TRBJ1-1	TGTGCCAGCAACCCGACAGGGGGCGTCGCTGAAGCTTTCTTT	CASNPTGGVAEAFF
TRBV29-1	NA	NA	TRBJ2-1	TGCAGCGTTGAACTGCTCGGGAATGAGCAGTTCTTC	CSVELLGNEQFF
TRBV21-1	NA	NA	TRBJ2-7	TGTGCCAGCAGCAAAGTTGGCCGATACTACGAGCAGTACTTC	CASSKVGRYYEQYF
TRBV5-8	TRBD1	NA	TRBJ1-4	TGTGCCAGCACCCGGGGACAGGTCGCTGAAAAACTGTTTTTT	CASTRGQVAEKLFF
TRBV4-2	TRBD1	once	TRBJ2-3	TGTGCCAGCAGCCAAGAATGGACAGGGATCTCGGATACGCAGTATTTT	CASSQEWTGISDTQYF
TRBV14	NA	NA	TRBJ1-1	TGTGCCAGCAGCGGGGGGGGTGTAACTGAAGCTTTCTTT	CASSGGGVTEAFF
TRBV4-1	TRBD1	NA	TRBJ1-2	TGCGCCAGCAGCCAAGTAGGGGCTAAGGACAGGCTCTATGGCTACACCTTC	CASSQVGAKDRLYGYTF
TRBV5-6	TRBD1	NA	TRBJ1-2	TGTGCCAGCGAGAAGGGACAGGCCTATGGCTACACCTTC	CASEKGQAYGYTF
TRBV18	TRBD2	NA	TRBJ2-2	TGTGCCAGCTCACCCGGACTAGCGCATAACACCGGGGAGCTGTTTTTT	CASSPGLAHNTGELFF
TRBV7-2	NA	NA	TRBJ1-4	TGTGCCAGCAGCCCCAGGGGAATGGCTAATGAAAAACTGTTTTTT	CASSPRGMANEKLFF
TRBV6-2/TRBV6-3	NA	NA	TRBJ1-2	TGTGCCAGCAGTTACTCGAGGAGGGGCCCGACTGGAGGTGGCTACACCTTC	CASSYSRRGPTGGGYTF
TRBV2	NA	medium-sized	TRBJ2-1	TGTGCCAGCAGTGGGACTACCGAAAAGAATGAGCAGTTCTTC	CASSGTTEKNEQFF
TRBV5-5	TRBD1	NA	TRBJ1-1	TGTGCCAGCAGCTTGGCAGGTCAGGGGGACAGAAACATCCCCTTT	CASSLAGQGDRNIPF
TRBV7-9	TRBD1	NA	TRBJ1-2	TGTGCCAGCAGCTTAGGGACAGGGACGCAAAACTATGGCTACACCTTC	CASSLGTGTQNYGYTF
TRBV19	NA	NA	TRBJ1-2	TGTGCCACCATTTCACCACGGGACACGACTTATGGCTACACCTTC	CATISPRDTTYGYTF
TRBV5-4	NA	NA	TRBJ1-4	TGTGCCAGCAGCTTGCAATCGGGGAGGGGTGAAAAACTGTTTTTT	CASSLQSGRGEKLFF
TRBV20-1	NA	NA	TRBJ1-5	TGCAGTGCTAGTTCCGGGGAGGGAAATCAGCCCCAGCATTTT	CSASSGEGNQPQHF
TRBV4-1	TRBD1	once	TRBJ2-5	TGCGCCAGCAGCCATTGGGCAGGGGGCGGTCAAGAGACCCAGTACTTC	CASSHWAGGGQETQYF
TRBV19	NA	NA	TRBJ1-6	TGTGCCAGTAGTATGGAGGGAGCTAACTCACCCCTCCACTTT	CASSMEGANSPLHF
TRBV20-1	NA	once	TRBJ1-5	TGCAGTGCTAGTTCCCCACGGGGGAATCAGCCCCAGCATTTT	CSASSPRGNQPQHF
TRBV11-3	NA	NA	TRBJ1-5	TGTGCCAGCAGCTTGAATCGGGAAGGTTATAGCAATCAGCCCCAGCATTTT	CASSLNREGYSNQPQHF